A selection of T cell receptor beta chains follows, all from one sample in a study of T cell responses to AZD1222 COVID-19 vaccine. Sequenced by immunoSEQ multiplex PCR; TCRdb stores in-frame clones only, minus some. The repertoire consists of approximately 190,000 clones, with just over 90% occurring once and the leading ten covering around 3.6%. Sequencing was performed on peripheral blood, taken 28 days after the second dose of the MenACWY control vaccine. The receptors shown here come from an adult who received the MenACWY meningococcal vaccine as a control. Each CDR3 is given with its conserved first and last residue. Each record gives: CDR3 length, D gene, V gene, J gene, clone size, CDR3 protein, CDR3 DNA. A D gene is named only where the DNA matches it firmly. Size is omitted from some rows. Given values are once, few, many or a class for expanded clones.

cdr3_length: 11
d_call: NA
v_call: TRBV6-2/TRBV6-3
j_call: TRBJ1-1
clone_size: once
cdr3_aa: CASSKAAEAFF
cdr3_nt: TGTGCCAGCAGTAAAGCGGCTGAAGCTTTCTTT

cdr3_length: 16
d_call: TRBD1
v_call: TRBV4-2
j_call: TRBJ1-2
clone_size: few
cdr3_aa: CASSQDPAGGDYGYTF
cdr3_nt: TGTGCCAGCAGCCAAGATCCCGCAGGGGGCGACTATGGCTACACCTTC

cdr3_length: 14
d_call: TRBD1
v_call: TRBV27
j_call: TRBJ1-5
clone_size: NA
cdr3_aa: CASRRAQGEQPQHF
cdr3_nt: TGTGCCAGCCGCCGAGCGCAGGGGGAACAGCCCCAGCATTTT

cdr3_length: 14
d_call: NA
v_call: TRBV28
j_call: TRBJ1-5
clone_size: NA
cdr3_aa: CASSLLAGEQPQHF
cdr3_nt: TGTGCCAGCAGTTTATTAGCAGGGGAACAGCCCCAGCATTTT

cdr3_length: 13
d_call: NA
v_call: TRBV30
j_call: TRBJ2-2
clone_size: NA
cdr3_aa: CAWSGLLAGELFF
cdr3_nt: TGTGCCTGGTCGGGACTCCTGGCGGGGGAGCTGTTTTTT

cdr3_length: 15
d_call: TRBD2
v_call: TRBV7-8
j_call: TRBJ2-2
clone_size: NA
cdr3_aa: CASSAGLATTGELFF
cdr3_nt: TGTGCCAGCAGCGCTGGACTAGCGACGACCGGGGAGCTGTTTTTT

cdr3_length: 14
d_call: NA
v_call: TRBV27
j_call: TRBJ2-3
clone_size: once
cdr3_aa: CASNWGRGTDTQYF
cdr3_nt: TGTGCCAGCAATTGGGGGCGCGGCACAGATACGCAGTATTTT

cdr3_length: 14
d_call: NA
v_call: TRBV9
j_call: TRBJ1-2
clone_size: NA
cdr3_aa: CASSVGADNYGYTF
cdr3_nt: TGTGCCAGCAGCGTAGGGGCGGACAACTATGGCTACACCTTC

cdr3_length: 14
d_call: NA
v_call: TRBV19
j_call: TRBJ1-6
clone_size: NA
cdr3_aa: CASRSRTDNSPLHF
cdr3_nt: TGTGCCAGTAGATCCCGGACAGATAATTCACCCCTCCACTTT

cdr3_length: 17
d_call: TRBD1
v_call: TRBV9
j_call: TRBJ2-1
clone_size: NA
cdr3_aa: CASRQTVGTGRYNEQFF
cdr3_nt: TGTGCCAGCAGGCAAACCGTCGGGACAGGAAGATACAATGAGCAGTTCTTC

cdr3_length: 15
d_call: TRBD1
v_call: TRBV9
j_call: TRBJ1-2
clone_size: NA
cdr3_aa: CASSVVGTGTSGYTF
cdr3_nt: TGTGCCAGCAGCGTAGTGGGGACAGGGACCTCTGGCTACACCTTC

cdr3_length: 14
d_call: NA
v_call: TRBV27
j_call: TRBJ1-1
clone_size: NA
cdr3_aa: CASSHKPGNTEAFF
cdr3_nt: TGTGCCAGCAGCCACAAACCCGGGAACACTGAAGCTTTCTTT

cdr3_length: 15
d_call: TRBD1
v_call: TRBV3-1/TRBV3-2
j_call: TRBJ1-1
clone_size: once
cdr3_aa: CASTKGARFNTEAFF
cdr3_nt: TGTGCCAGCACTAAGGGGGCCCGATTCAACACTGAAGCTTTCTTT

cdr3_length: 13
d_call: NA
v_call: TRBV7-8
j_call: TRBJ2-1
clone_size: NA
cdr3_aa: CASSFRGAWRGFF
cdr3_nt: TGTGCCAGCAGCTTTCGGGGGGCCTGGCGGGGGTTCTTC

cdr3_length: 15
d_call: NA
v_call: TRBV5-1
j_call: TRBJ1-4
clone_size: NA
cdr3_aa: CASSLGWGRGEKLFF
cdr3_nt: TGCGCCAGCAGCTTGGGATGGGGCAGGGGTGAAAAACTGTTTTTT

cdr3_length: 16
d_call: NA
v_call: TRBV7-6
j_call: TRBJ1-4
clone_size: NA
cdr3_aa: CASSSNQGFTNEKLFF
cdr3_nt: TGTGCCAGCAGCTCGAACCAGGGTTTTACTAATGAAAAACTGTTTTTT

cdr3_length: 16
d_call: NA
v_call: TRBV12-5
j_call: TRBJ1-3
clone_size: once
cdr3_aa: CASGLQTDRSGNTIYF
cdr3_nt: TGTGCTAGTGGTTTGCAAACGGACAGATCTGGAAACACCATATATTTT

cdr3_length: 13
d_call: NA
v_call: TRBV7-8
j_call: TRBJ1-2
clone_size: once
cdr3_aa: CASSLGGIYGYTF
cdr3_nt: TGTGCCAGCAGCTTAGGGGGGATTTATGGCTACACCTTC